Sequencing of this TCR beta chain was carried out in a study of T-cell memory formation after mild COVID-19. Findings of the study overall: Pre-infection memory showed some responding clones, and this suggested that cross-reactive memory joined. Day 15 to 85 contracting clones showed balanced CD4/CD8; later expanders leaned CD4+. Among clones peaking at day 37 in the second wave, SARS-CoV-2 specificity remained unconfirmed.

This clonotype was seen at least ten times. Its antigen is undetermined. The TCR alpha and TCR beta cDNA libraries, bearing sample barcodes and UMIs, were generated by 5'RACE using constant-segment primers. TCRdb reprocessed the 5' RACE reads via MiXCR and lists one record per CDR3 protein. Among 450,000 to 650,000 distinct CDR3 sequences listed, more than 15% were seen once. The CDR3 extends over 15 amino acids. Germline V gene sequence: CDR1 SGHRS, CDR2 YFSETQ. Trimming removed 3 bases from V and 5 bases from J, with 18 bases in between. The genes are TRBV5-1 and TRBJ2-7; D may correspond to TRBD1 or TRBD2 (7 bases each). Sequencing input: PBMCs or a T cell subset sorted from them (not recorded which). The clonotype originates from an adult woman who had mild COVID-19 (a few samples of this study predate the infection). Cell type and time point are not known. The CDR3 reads CASSSTGPGRDEQYF. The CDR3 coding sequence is TGCGCCAGCAGCTCGACAGGGCCGGGGAGGGACGAGCAGTACTTC.